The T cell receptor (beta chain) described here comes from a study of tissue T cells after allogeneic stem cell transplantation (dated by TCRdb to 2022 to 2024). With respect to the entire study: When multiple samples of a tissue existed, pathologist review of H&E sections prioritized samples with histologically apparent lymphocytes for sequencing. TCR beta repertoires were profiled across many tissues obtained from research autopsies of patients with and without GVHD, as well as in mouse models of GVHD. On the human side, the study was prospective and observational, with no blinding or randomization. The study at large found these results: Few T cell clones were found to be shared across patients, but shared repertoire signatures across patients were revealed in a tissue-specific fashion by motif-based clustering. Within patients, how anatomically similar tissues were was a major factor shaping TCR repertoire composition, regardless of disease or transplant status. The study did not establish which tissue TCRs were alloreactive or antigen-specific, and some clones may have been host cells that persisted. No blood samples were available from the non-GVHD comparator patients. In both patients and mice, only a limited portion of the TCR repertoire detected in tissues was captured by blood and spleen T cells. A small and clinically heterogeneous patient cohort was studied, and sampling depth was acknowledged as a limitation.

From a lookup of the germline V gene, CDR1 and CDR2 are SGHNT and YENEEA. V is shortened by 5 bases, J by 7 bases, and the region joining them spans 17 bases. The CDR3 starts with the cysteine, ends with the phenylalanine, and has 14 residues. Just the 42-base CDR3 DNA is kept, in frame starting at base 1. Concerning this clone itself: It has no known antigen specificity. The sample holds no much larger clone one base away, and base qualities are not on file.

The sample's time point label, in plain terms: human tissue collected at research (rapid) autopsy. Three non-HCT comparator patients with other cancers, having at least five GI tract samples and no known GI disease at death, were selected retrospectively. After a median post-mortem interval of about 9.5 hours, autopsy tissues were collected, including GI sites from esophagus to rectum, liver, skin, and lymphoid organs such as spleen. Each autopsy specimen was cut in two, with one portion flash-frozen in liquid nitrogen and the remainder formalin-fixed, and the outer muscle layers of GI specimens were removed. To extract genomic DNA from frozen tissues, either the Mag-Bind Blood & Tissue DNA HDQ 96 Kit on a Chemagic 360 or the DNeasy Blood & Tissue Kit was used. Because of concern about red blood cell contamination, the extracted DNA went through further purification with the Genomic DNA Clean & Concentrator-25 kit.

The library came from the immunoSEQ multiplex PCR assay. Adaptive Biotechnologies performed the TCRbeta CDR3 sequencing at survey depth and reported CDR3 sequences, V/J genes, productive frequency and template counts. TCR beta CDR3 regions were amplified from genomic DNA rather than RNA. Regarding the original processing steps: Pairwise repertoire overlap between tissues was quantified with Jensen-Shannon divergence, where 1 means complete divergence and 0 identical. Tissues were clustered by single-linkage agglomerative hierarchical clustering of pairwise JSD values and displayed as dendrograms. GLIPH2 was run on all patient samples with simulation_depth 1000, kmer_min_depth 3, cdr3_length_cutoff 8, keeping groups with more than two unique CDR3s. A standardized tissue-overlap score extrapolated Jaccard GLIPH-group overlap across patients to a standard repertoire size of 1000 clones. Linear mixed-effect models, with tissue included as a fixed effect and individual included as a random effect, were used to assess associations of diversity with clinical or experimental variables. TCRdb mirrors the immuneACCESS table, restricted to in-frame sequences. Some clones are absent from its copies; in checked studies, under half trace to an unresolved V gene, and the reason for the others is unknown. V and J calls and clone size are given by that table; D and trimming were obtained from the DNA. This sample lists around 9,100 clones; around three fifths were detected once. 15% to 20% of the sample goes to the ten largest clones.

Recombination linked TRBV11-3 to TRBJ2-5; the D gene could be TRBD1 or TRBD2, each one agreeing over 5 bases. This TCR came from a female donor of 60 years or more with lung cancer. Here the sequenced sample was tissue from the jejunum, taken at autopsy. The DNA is TGTGCCAGCAGCCTAAGTCCGGGACGGGGGACCCAGTACTTC. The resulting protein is CASSLSPGRGTQYF.